Each of the 8 T cell receptor beta chains below was sequenced from the same sample in a study of blood T cell repertoires in COVID-19. The data were produced by immunoSEQ multiplex PCR, yet TCRdb's version contains in-frame clones alone and is incomplete. The sample has 200,000 to 250,000 clones, 80% to 90% seen once. Sequenced material: PBMCs or T cells enriched from blood (not recorded which). These receptors were collected from a man between 18 and 35 years old with acute COVID-19.

As DNA, the CDR3 is TGTGCCACCTCAGACGGACGCGGAGGGTTGACAGATACGCAGTATTTT. Its protein product is CATSDGRGGLTDTQYF. The chain uses TRBV24-1 and TRBJ2-3; D is possibly TRBD2 (6 bases). This CDR3 is 16 amino acids long. The germline V gene has CDR1 KGHDR and CDR2 SFDVKD. The germline V and J ends were trimmed by 9 bases and 3 bases, with 21 bases remaining between them.

The V gene is TRBV7-8, the J gene TRBJ2-7; 11 bases are a match to TRBD2. The length of the CDR3 is 19 residues. Trimming took 4 bases from V and 11 from J; bases not matched to a gene: 25. Germline V gives CDR1 SGHVS, CDR2 FQNEAQ. In DNA form, the CDR3 reads TGTGCCAGCAGCTCTATAGCGGGAGGGCCCGAGCAAGGCACTCCGGAAAAGTACTTC. Residues: CASSSIAGGPEQGTPEKYF.

The chain employs TRBV12-5 and TRBJ2-7; 7 bases line up with TRBD1. CDR1 is LGHNT and CDR2 is FRNRAP in the germline V gene. The CDR3 totals 15 residues. V dropped 4 bases and J dropped 6; count of bases not matched to a gene: 12. CDR3 coding DNA: TGTGCTAGTGGTTCCGGACAGGCTGGGTCGGGCGAGCAGTACTTC. It translates to CASGSGQAGSGEQYF.

As to this clone: The same CDR3 also results from other DNA sequences found in this sample. The gene calls are TRBV28 and TRBJ1-5, with D hard to call. The germline V and J ends were trimmed by 2 bases and 5 bases, with 7 bases remaining between them. Germline CDR1 is MDHEN and CDR2 is SYDVKM. The CDR3 consists of 13 residues. DNA for the CDR3: TGTGCCAGCAGTTTAGGACTTTATCAGCCCCAGCATTTT. It translates to CASSLGLYQPQHF.

The CDR3 reads CASSLHSGRAGEQFF. In DNA, the CDR3 is TGTGCCAGCAGCTTACACAGCGGGAGGGCGGGTGAGCAGTTCTTC. The chain recombines TRBV9 with TRBJ2-1, with TRBD2 matching over 10 bases. The ends lost 4 bases at V and 9 bases at J; junction bases unmatched: 10. The CDR3 runs to 15 residues. Germline V lookup: CDR1 SGDLS, CDR2 YYNGEE. Drawing the rest from reference TRBV9 and TRBJ2-1, the complete variable domain is DSGVTQTPKHLITATGQRVTLRCSPRSGDLSVYWYQQSLDQGLQFLIQYYNGEERAKGNILERFSAQQFPDLHSELNLSSLELGDSALYFCASSLHSGRAGEQFFGPGTRLTVL.

The rearrangement links TRBV2 to TRBJ2-2, with 9 bases that match TRBD2. CDR1 and CDR2 (germline): SNHLY, FYNNEI. The junction had 6 bases not matched to a gene; V was cut back by 8 bases and J by 5 bases. CDR3 length: 14 residues. CDR3 amino acids: CASVGLARTGELFF. The DNA of the CDR3 is TGTGCCAGCGTGGGACTAGCACGGACCGGGGAGCTGTTTTTT.

J is TRBJ2-1 and V is TRBV6-4; the match to TRBD1 covers 9 bases. The J segment lost 2 bases and the V segment lost 5 bases, leaving 10 bases of the junction unmatched. Germline values: CDR1 MRHNA, CDR2 SNTAGT. There are 17 residues in the CDR3. As DNA, the CDR3 is TGTGCCAGCAGTATAACGGGACAGGGTTATCCCTACAATGAGCAGTTCTTC. It translates to CASSITGQGYPYNEQFF.

The V and J genes are TRBV12-3 or TRBV12-4 and TRBJ2-1, with D hard to call. The CDR3 covers 12 residues. V lost 3 bases and J 4 bases, leaving 4 bases between the germline ends. CDR3 region: CASSFVYNEQFF. The CDR3 nucleotides are TGTGCCAGCAGTTTCGTTTACAATGAGCAGTTCTTC.